Shown below are 11 T cell receptor beta chains from a single sample sequenced in a study of CD8+ T cells in alopecia areata. Investigators isolated RNA and reverse transcribed it into cDNA to act as the sequencing template. Here immunoSEQ multiplex PCR was the method, and the copy in TCRdb shows in-frame clones only, minus some. Of some 120,000 clones listed, roughly three fifths are singletons. The material was CD4+ T cells sorted from blood, obtained at week 0. The receptors derive from a human donor with alopecia areata.

The chain employs TRBV27 and TRBJ2-3, with D possibly being TRBD2 (6 bases). The CDR3 covers 20 residues. V was clipped by 4 bases and J by 4 bases, with 30 bases between them. CDR1 and CDR2 (germline): MNHEY, SMNVEV (reference sequence). CDR3 protein: CASSSFLKRASHREADTQYF. For the CDR3, the DNA is TGTGCCAGCAGTTCTTTCCTCAAGCGGGCCTCGCACCGTGAGGCAGATACGCAGTATTTT.

The chain carries TRBV7-8 and TRBJ2-7, with D possibly being TRBD1 (5 bases). CDR3 length: 14 residues. Germline CDR1 is SGHVS and CDR2 is FQNEAQ. V was trimmed by 1 base and J by 2 bases, leaving 9 bases between them. CDR3 protein: CASSLGGKPYEQYF. The CDR3 nucleotides are TGTGCCAGCAGCTTAGGGGGCAAGCCCTACGAGCAGTACTTC.

The CDR3 DNA reads TGTGCCAGCTCACCGGGGCTAGCTGACATTCAGTACTTC. This sequence encodes CASSPGLADIQYF. The V call is TRBV18, the J call TRBJ2-4; perhaps D is TRBD1 or TRBD2 (5 bases each). CDR1 KGHSH and CDR2 LQKENI come from the germline V gene. With 3 bases removed from V and 8 bases from J, the gap between germline ends came to 11 bases. The CDR3 consists of 13 residues.

This chain links TRBV30 with TRBJ2-5, with D perhaps TRBD2 (6 bases). Germline V gene lookup returns CDR1 GTSNPN and CDR2 SVGIG (reference sequence). The CDR3 sequence is 14 residues long. Deletions cut 1 base from V and 5 bases from J, with 14 bases between. CDR3 region: CAWSGGRIEETQYF. The CDR3 DNA reads TGTGCCTGGAGTGGGGGGAGGATCGAGGAGACCCAGTACTTC.

This clone occurred once. This could be a read error, since a much larger clone is one nucleotide away. The rearrangement joins TRBV7-6 to TRBJ1-1, with D perhaps TRBD1 (5 bases). Germline CDR1 SGHVS, CDR2 FNYEAQ. The V and J ends lost 0 bases and 3 bases respectively, with 5 bases between them. This CDR3 contains 13 residues. As DNA, the CDR3 is TGTGCCAGCAGCTTAGCGGGGGACACTGAAGCTTTCTTT. Encoded protein: CASSLAGDTEAFF.

The chain joins TRBV5-6 to TRBJ2-2; 9 bases match TRBD2. This CDR3 is built from 18 residues. Germline CDR1 and CDR2: SGHDT and YYEEEE. V trimming: 0 bases; J trimming: 2 bases; junction bases outside the gene matches: 8. CDR3 protein: CASSLVAAGGPNTGELFF. The CDR3, as DNA: TGTGCCAGCAGCTTGGTGGCAGCGGGAGGTCCAAACACCGGGGAGCTGTTTTTT.

The chain couples TRBV2 to TRBJ2-3; TRBD1 matches 10 bases. Germline V gene sequence: CDR1 SNHLY, CDR2 FYNNEI. The CDR3 is 14 amino acids. With 7 bases clipped from V and 3 bases from J, the junction kept 4 bases outside the gene matches. For the CDR3, the DNA is TGTGCCAGCACCAAGGGACAGGGGACAGATACGCAGTATTTT. It is translated as CASTKGQGTDTQYF.

This sequence joins TRBV2 and TRBJ2-1; no firm D call. V was shortened by 6 bases and J by 0 bases, with 18 bases between the two germline ends. Germline CDR1 is SNHLY and CDR2 is FYNNEI. CDR3 size: 17 residues. CDR3 bases: TGTGCCAGCAGGGAGTCACAGCGAACGATCTCCTACAATGAGCAGTTCTTC. This translates into CASRESQRTISYNEQFF.

The rearrangement joins TRBV18 to TRBJ2-2; D is possibly TRBD1 (5 bases). Germline V lookup: CDR1 KGHSH, CDR2 LQKENI. The germline V and J ends were trimmed by 2 bases and 5 bases, with 6 bases remaining between them. The CDR3 is 13 residues long. CDR3 sequence (DNA): TGTGCCAGCTCACCAGGGGCTACCGGGGAGCTGTTTTTT. Its protein product is CASSPGATGELFF.

The gene calls are TRBV5-1 and TRBJ1-1, with D tentatively TRBD1 (5 bases). The germline V gene has CDR1 SGHRS and CDR2 YFSETQ. The V gene lost 0 bases and the J gene lost 4 bases, with 13 bases spanning the gap. The CDR3 covers 15 residues. The CDR3 DNA reads as TGCGCCAGCAGCTTGGATCAGGGTTGGTCCACTGAAGCTTTCTTT. It is translated as CASSLDQGWSTEAFF.

In its sample, this clone was seen once. The chain joins TRBV14 to TRBJ2-7; D gene uncertain. The CDR3 extends over 12 amino acids. Between the trimmed V and J ends, which lost 1 base and 2 bases, there was a span of 3 bases. The germline gives CDR1 SGHDN, CDR2 FVKESK. The CDR3 is CASSQVPYEQYF. CDR3 bases: TGTGCCAGCAGCCAAGTCCCCTACGAGCAGTACTTC.